Listed here are 5 T cell receptor beta chains from one sample, sequenced in a study of human T cells and chemical hapten exposure. This sample's time point: patch test 3, about 24 weeks after DPC sensitization. Indicated treatment: therapeutic diphenylcyclopropenone sensitization with weekly scalp DPC. TCRdb re-called the RACE reads with MiXCR, one entry per CDR3 protein. Here the sample spans 100,000 to 150,000 distinct CDR3 sequences, around 11% being singletons. The specimen comprised whole blood, sampled in connection with sensitization to the hapten diphenylcyclopropenone (DPC). All receptors come from a woman aged 50 to 60 with alopecia areata. Some clones in this sample may be carry-over from other donors' samples.

This clonotype was observed a handful of times. The V and J genes are TRBV6-5 and TRBJ1-2; D gene uncertain. The CDR3 spans 13 residues. Germline CDR1 and CDR2: MNHEY and SVGAGI. V lost 6 bases to trimming and J lost 0 bases, with 8 bases between them. CDR3 in DNA: TGTGCCAGCAGGGCACAAGCTAACTATGGCTACACCTTC. It is translated as CASRAQANYGYTF.

The rearrangement links TRBV5-1 to TRBJ1-1; 9 positions agree with TRBD1. The trim removed 0 bases at V and 2 bases at J, leaving 5 bases unmatched. Germline CDR1 and CDR2: SGHRS and YFSETQ. The CDR3 loop spans 16 amino acids. CDR3 nucleotide sequence: TGCGCCAGCAGCTTGGGTGGACAGGGGATAAACACTGAAGCTTTCTTT. Translated, it gives CASSLGGQGINTEAFF.

V gene TRBV28 combines with J gene TRBJ1-1; maybe TRBD1 (5 bases). Germline assignment: CDR1 MDHEN and CDR2 SYDVKM. The V end lost 3 bases, the J end lost 5 bases, and 13 bases lay between the germline ends. The CDR3 has 14 residues. CDR3 residues: CASSLGTWGTEAFF. CDR3 nucleotide sequence: TGTGCCAGCAGTTTGGGAACATGGGGGACTGAAGCTTTCTTT.

This clonotype has more than one count but fewer than ten. The rearrangement uses TRBV2 and TRBJ2-2; unclear D gene. Germline assignment: CDR1 SNHLY and CDR2 FYNNEI. There are 14 residues in the CDR3. Trimming took 3 bases from V and 0 from J, leaving 5 bases between them. The CDR3 nucleotides read TGTGCCAGCAGTGACACCTCGAACACCGGGGAGCTGTTTTTT. Translation: CASSDTSNTGELFF. Supplemented by reference TRBV2 and TRBJ2-2, the full variable domain reads EPEVTQTPSHQVTQMGQEVILRCVPISNHLYFYWYRQILGQKVEFLVSFYNNEISEKSEIFDDQFSVERPDGSNFTLKIRSTKLEDSAMYFCASSDTSNTGELFFGEGSRLTVL.

A few counts support this clonotype. The chain employs TRBV12-3 or TRBV12-4 and TRBJ1-3; no clear D. V gave up 1 base and J gave up 0 bases, with 7 bases separating them. The CDR3 sequence is 15 residues long. This CDR3 is CASSLGDPSGNTIYF. In DNA form, the CDR3 reads TGTGCCAGCAGTTTAGGGGATCCCTCTGGAAACACCATATATTTT.